The rows below give T cell receptor beta chains drawn from one sample of a study of blood T cell repertoires in COVID-19. Only in-frame clones appear in the TCRdb table, and some are missing; sequencing was by immunoSEQ multiplex PCR. The sample yields 63,000 or so clones, about 80% seen once. The sample comprised peripheral blood. All receptors come from an elderly man with active COVID-19. CDR3s include the opening cysteine and the closing phenylalanine or tryptophan. The D gene is left open where the match is weak. Where a row states a size, it is once, few, many or the class of an expanded clone; other rows omit it.

v_call	d_call	j_call	clone_size	cdr3_aa	cdr3_nt
TRBV2	-	TRBJ2-5	-	CASEDTYQETQYF	TGTGCCAGCGAGGACACGTACCAAGAGACCCAGTACTTC
TRBV19	-	TRBJ1-5	-	CASSIQGRPQHF	TGTGCCAGTAGTATTCAGGGTAGGCCCCAGCATTTT
TRBV7-2	TRBD2	TRBJ2-2	-	CASSKQRGGTGELFF	TGTGCCAGCAGCAAACAGCGGGGGGGCACCGGGGAGCTGTTTTTT
TRBV9	TRBD2	TRBJ2-3	-	CASSAAGRGTDTQYF	TGTGCCAGCAGCGCTGCGGGGAGGGGAACAGATACGCAGTATTTT
TRBV7-9	-	TRBJ2-2	once	CASSPGQYTGELFF	TGTGCCAGCAGTCCGGGACAATACACCGGGGAGCTGTTTTTT
TRBV5-8	TRBD2	TRBJ2-3	-	CASSFLAGGDTQYF	TGTGCCAGCAGCTTCCTAGCGGGAGGGGATACGCAGTATTTT
TRBV27	TRBD1	TRBJ2-6	-	CASRMRAGGILSGANVLTF	TGTGCCAGCAGAATGCGGGCAGGGGGCATCCTCTCTGGGGCCAACGTCCTGACTTTC
TRBV7-2	-	TRBJ1-1	-	CASSLGGTRGTEAFF	TGTGCCAGCAGCTTAGGCGGCACTCGTGGCACTGAAGCTTTCTTT
TRBV20-1	-	TRBJ1-2	-	CSASGGSGVGGYTF	TGCAGTGCTAGTGGTGGGTCCGGGGTTGGTGGCTACACCTTC
TRBV12-5	-	TRBJ1-2	-	CASGLGQVDFSDGYTF	TGTGCTAGTGGTTTGGGACAGGTCGACTTTAGCGATGGCTACACCTTC
TRBV11-2	-	TRBJ2-7	-	CASSLRDFSYEQYF	TGTGCCAGCAGCCTCCGGGACTTCTCCTACGAGCAGTACTTC
TRBV19	TRBD2	TRBJ2-1	once	CASSSSGGLYNEQFF	TGTGCCAGTAGCAGTAGCGGGGGACTTTACAATGAGCAGTTCTTC
TRBV19	TRBD1	TRBJ2-7	-	CASSLPRGTGTEQYF	TGTGCCAGTAGTCTCCCCCGGGGGACAGGGACCGAGCAGTACTTC
TRBV7-9	-	TRBJ1-6	-	CAGKTDANNSPLHF	TGTGCCGGAAAGACTGACGCCAATAATTCACCCCTCCACTTT
TRBV6-5	TRBD1	TRBJ1-6	once	CASSYSGQGSVSPLHF	TGTGCCAGCAGTTACTCTGGACAGGGATCGGTTTCACCCCTCCACTTT
TRBV6-5	TRBD1	TRBJ2-7	-	CASQGGQASYEQYF	TGTGCCAGTCAGGGGGGACAGGCGAGCTACGAGCAGTACTTC
TRBV12-3/TRBV12-4	-	TRBJ2-1	-	CASRGQRYNEQFF	TGTGCCAGCAGAGGACAGCGTTACAATGAGCAGTTCTTC
TRBV3-1/TRBV3-2	TRBD2	TRBJ2-2	-	CASSQDRVAGGPHTGELFF	TGTGCCAGCAGCCAAGATAGGGTAGCGGGAGGGCCGCACACCGGGGAGCTGTTTTTT
TRBV9	TRBD2	TRBJ2-3	-	CASSVATGGPRTDTQYF	TGTGCCAGCAGCGTAGCGACGGGGGGGCCCAGAACAGATACGCAGTATTTT
TRBV15	-	TRBJ2-2	-	CATSLNTGELFF	TGTGCCACCTCTCTGAACACCGGGGAGCTGTTTTTT
TRBV6-1	-	TRBJ2-7	-	CASSEEQGVWYEQYF	TGTGCCAGCAGTGAAGAACAAGGGGTGTGGTACGAGCAGTACTTC
TRBV23-1	TRBD1	TRBJ2-2	-	CATGNDRENTGELFF	TGCGCCACCGGAAACGACAGGGAAAACACCGGGGAGCTGTTTTTT
TRBV6-5	TRBD1	TRBJ1-1	-	CASSPPGQGAFF	TGTGCCAGCAGTCCGCCGGGACAGGGAGCTTTCTTT
TRBV4-1	-	TRBJ2-5	-	CASSQDRSNPAETQYF	TGCGCCAGCAGCCAAGATAGGAGTAACCCAGCGGAGACCCAGTACTTC
TRBV5-3	-	TRBJ1-2	few	CARRRRGGRGYTF	TGTGCCAGAAGAAGGAGGGGTGGTCGGGGCTACACCTTC
TRBV19	-	TRBJ1-1	-	CASSQPGVGEAFF	TGTGCCAGTAGTCAACCAGGGGTAGGTGAAGCTTTCTTT
TRBV19	-	TRBJ1-6	-	CASSIGLTGNSPLHF	TGTGCCAGTAGTATCGGGTTAACTGGGAATTCACCCCTCCACTTT
TRBV25-1	-	TRBJ2-7	-	CASSEGGAAYEQYF	TGTGCCAGCAGTGAAGGTGGGGCCGCCTACGAGCAGTACTTC
TRBV7-9	-	TRBJ2-2	-	CASSLAPRRGNRRTGELFF	TGTGCCAGCAGCTTAGCCCCCCGGAGAGGGAATCGGCGTACCGGGGAGCTGTTTTTT
TRBV28	TRBD1	TRBJ2-7	-	CASTPSGTGSFEQYF	TGTGCCAGCACCCCGTCAGGGACAGGGAGTTTCGAGCAGTACTTC
TRBV19	-	TRBJ1-5	-	CASTRTDLNQPQHF	TGTGCCAGTACTCGGACAGACCTGAATCAGCCCCAGCATTTT
TRBV6-2/TRBV6-3	TRBD1	TRBJ1-5	-	CASSYWSGGGNQPQHF	TGTGCCAGCAGTTACTGGTCAGGGGGCGGCAATCAGCCCCAGCATTTT
TRBV4-3	TRBD2	TRBJ2-2	few	CASSHSLAGGPSTGELFF	TGCGCCAGCAGCCACTCGCTAGCGGGAGGGCCCAGCACCGGGGAGCTGTTTTTT
TRBV18	TRBD1	TRBJ1-5	-	CASSPDRVPSEPQHF	TGTGCCAGCTCACCAGACAGGGTCCCTTCGGAGCCCCAGCATTTT
TRBV24-1	-	TRBJ2-6	-	CATSKKDSTSSGANVLTF	TGTGCCACGTCTAAAAAAGACAGTACAAGCTCTGGGGCCAACGTCCTGACTTTC
TRBV7-8	-	TRBJ2-5	-	CASSPGLVETQYF	TGTGCCAGCAGCCCGGGACTGGTGGAGACCCAGTACTTC
TRBV7-2	TRBD2	TRBJ2-7	few	CASSLEGSGIGREQYF	TGTGCCAGCAGCCTAGAAGGTAGCGGGATAGGCCGCGAGCAGTACTTC
TRBV7-2	-	TRBJ1-2	-	CASTPGVSYGYTF	TGTGCCAGCACACCGGGGGTTAGCTATGGCTACACCTTC
TRBV6-5	-	TRBJ2-1	-	CASGRLGGYNEQFF	TGTGCCAGCGGGCGGCTAGGGGGCTACAATGAGCAGTTCTTC
TRBV5-4	-	TRBJ2-1	-	CASSQTQAPYNEQFF	TGTGCCAGCAGTCAAACACAGGCACCCTACAATGAGCAGTTCTTC
TRBV5-5	TRBD1	TRBJ1-1	-	CASTWGQKHTEAFF	TGTGCCAGTACATGGGGACAGAAACATACTGAAGCTTTCTTT
TRBV4-3	TRBD2	TRBJ2-1	-	CASSQESGLATNEQFF	TGCGCCAGCAGCCAAGAGTCCGGACTAGCTACCAATGAGCAGTTCTTC
TRBV11-2	TRBD1	TRBJ1-2	few	CASSLGDRYGYTF	TGTGCCAGCAGCTTAGGGGACAGGTACGGCTACACCTTC